This T cell receptor (beta chain) came from a study of PD-L1 blockade in urothelial cancer. The protocol was immunoSEQ multiplex PCR, while the TCRdb copy is restricted to in-frame clones and leaves out a portion. The data show over 50,000 clones, about 86% seen once. Between the trimmed V and J ends, which lost 1 base and 2 bases, there was a span of 9 bases. The CDR3 is made up of 15 amino acids. Germline-derived CDR1 and CDR2 are SGHTA and FQGTGA. J is TRBJ2-1 and V is TRBV7-3; D might be TRBD1 (6 bases). The sequences come from PBMCs, collected around atezolizumab (anti-PD-L1) treatment. This sequence was found in a man aged 50 to 59 with urothelial cancer. The CDR3 sequence is CASSLIGTTYNEQFF. The CDR3 bases are TGTGCCAGCAGCTTAATTGGGACAACCTACAATGAGCAGTTCTTC.